This TCR beta chain emerged from a study of OX40 agonist ivuxolimab in advanced cancers. Whole-study context: Prior anti-PD-1, anti-PD-L1 or anti-CTLA-4 therapy was allowed; approximately 40% had some.

Study-wide results and limits: CD4+ and CD8+ blood T cells expanded clonally by week 6 at 0.1 to 3.0 mg/kg. Undetermined was the antigen specificity of the expanded peripheral T cells.

Blood got drawn at baseline, again on cycle 4 day 1, and then on cycle 7 day 1. Data came from immunoSEQ multiplex PCR; TCRdb stores just in-frame clones and leaves some out. Here the sample spans 57,000 or so clones, roughly four fifths being singletons. Trimming removed 0 bases from V and 4 bases from J, with 6 bases in between. CDR1 is SGHRS, CDR2 YFSETQ, per germline. The CDR3 runs to 13 residues. Points on this clone: As yet, its antigen is unknown.

The rearrangement uses TRBV5-1 and TRBJ2-3, with D unresolved. The material was CD4+ or CD8+ T cells sorted from blood, obtained in a trial of the OX40 agonist ivuxolimab. This TCR came from an adult with an advanced solid tumor such as melanoma, head and neck, liver or kidney cancer. CDR3 amino acids: CASSLEVSDTQYF. CDR3 nucleotides: TGCGCCAGCAGCTTGGAAGTATCAGATACGCAGTATTTT.